The 20 T cell receptor beta chains given below trace back to one sample, sequenced in a study of technical replicates of blood from a handful of donors. Using immunoSEQ multiplex PCR, the repertoire was profiled, and TCRdb retains in-frame clones only, with some absent. The table records some 60,000 clones, around 87% of them present only once. Sequenced material: PBMCs. These receptors were collected from a human donor in good health. Some clones in this sample may be carry-over from other donors' samples.

V is TRBV9 and J is TRBJ1-1; 7 positions match TRBD1. This CDR3 is built from 15 residues. The trim removed 1 base at V and 2 bases at J, leaving 5 bases unmatched. Germline assignment: CDR1 SGDLS and CDR2 YYNGEE. The CDR3 DNA reads TGTGCCAGCAGCGTAACAGGGGTACTAAACACTGAAGCTTTCTTT. Residues: CASSVTGVLNTEAFF.

The chain employs TRBV15 and TRBJ1-2, with D uncertain. CDR3 length equals 14 residues. The ends were cut back, 1 base at V and 8 bases at J, with 14 bases in the middle. The germline CDR1 and CDR2 sequences are LNHNV and YYDKDF (reference sequence). CDR3 residues: CATSRGVEGRGYTF. The CDR3 DNA reads TGTGCCACCAGCAGAGGAGTGGAGGGCCGGGGCTACACCTTC.

The genes are TRBV2 and TRBJ1-6, with a possible D match to TRBD1 (6 bases). The CDR3 runs to 15 residues. Trimming shortened V by 6 bases and J by 9 bases, and 18 bases separated the two germline ends. Per germline, CDR1 SNHLY and CDR2 FYNNEI. CDR3 in DNA: TGTGCCAGCAGGCGAAACGGGGGGCTCGGTTCACCCCTCCACTTT. Translating gives CASRRNGGLGSPLHF.

This clone was detected only once. This chain joins TRBV19 and TRBJ1-1; the D gene is possibly TRBD1 (6 bases). The CDR3 is 15 residues long. Germline values: CDR1 LNHDA, CDR2 SQIVND (reference sequence). V was clipped by 7 bases and J by 3 bases, with 18 bases between them. CDR3 DNA: TGTGCCAGTATTAAGGTAGGGGGGGGCCACACTGAAGCTTTCTTT. Its translation is CASIKVGGGHTEAFF. The whole variable domain, filled in from reference TRBV19 and TRBJ1-1, reads DGGITQSPKYLFRKEGQNVTLSCEQNLNHDAMYWYRQDPGQGLRLIYYSQIVNDFQKGDIAEGYSVSREKKESFPLTVTSAQKNPTAFYLCASIKVGGGHTEAFFGQGTRLTVV.

The chain recombines TRBV9 with TRBJ2-4, with TRBD2 as a possible D gene (6 bases). Germline V gene data show CDR1 as SGDLS and CDR2 as YYNGEE. The CDR3 runs to 12 residues. V gave up 4 bases and J gave up 6 bases, with 8 bases separating them. The CDR3 DNA is TGTGCCAGCAGCCCCGGGGGAAACATTCAGTACTTC. Translating it yields CASSPGGNIQYF.

This chain joins TRBV7-9 and TRBJ1-2; D possibly corresponds to TRBD1 (5 bases). CDR1 SEHNR and CDR2 FQNEAQ come from the germline V gene (reference sequence). The V end was cut by 1 base, the J end by 5 bases, with 14 bases between. This CDR3 comprises 15 residues. As DNA, the CDR3 is TGTGCCAGCAGCTTAGGAATGTTGCAGGGTTATGGCTACACCTTC. This translates into CASSLGMLQGYGYTF.

The V gene is TRBV7-2, the J gene TRBJ2-1; TRBD1 is a possible D gene (6 bases). CDR1 is SGHTA and CDR2 is FQGNSA in the germline V gene. Trimming removed 5 bases from V and 0 bases from J, with 11 bases in between. This CDR3 is 15 amino acids long. CDR3 sequence (DNA): TGTGCCAGCAGCCTCCAGGGGACCTCCTACAATGAGCAGTTCTTC. Encoded protein: CASSLQGTSYNEQFF.

V and J are TRBV7-3 and TRBJ2-2; 7 positions agree with TRBD2. V lost 11 bases to trimming and J lost 4 bases; unmatched junction nucleotides: 7. Germline V lookup: CDR1 SGHTA, CDR2 FQGTGA. This CDR3 comprises 13 residues. The CDR3: CACGASGTGELFF. CDR3 nucleotide sequence: TGTGCCTGCGGGGCTAGCGGCACCGGGGAGCTGTTTTTT.

The chain couples TRBV29-1 to TRBJ1-3; D unclear. The V end was cut by 6 bases, the J end by 4 bases, with 7 bases between. The CDR3 totals 11 residues. Germline loops: CDR1 SQVTM, CDR2 ANQGSEA. The CDR3 loop reads CSVDTGNTIYF. The CDR3 coding sequence is TGCAGCGTCGACACCGGAAACACCATATATTTT. The complete variable domain, with remaining parts taken from reference TRBV29-1 and TRBJ1-3, reads SAVISQKPSRDICQRGTSLTIQCQVDSQVTMMFWYRQQPGQSLTLIATANQGSEATYESGFVIDKFPISRPNLTFSTLTVSNMSPEDSSIYLCSVDTGNTIYFGEGSWLTVV.

The chain links TRBV7-2 to TRBJ2-5; possibly TRBD2 for D (5 bases). There are 13 residues in the CDR3. Germline V gene sequence: CDR1 SGHTA, CDR2 FQGNSA. V was pared by 7 bases and J by 3 bases, with 12 bases between. The CDR3 DNA sequence: TGTGCCAGCACGGGGTATGTCGAAGAGACCCAGTACTTC. Translation: CASTGYVEETQYF.

V is TRBV4-3 and J is TRBJ2-5, with D perhaps TRBD2 (5 bases). The germline V gene has CDR1 LGHNA and CDR2 YSLEER. CDR3 size: 17 residues. V was trimmed by 1 base and J by 5 bases, leaving 20 bases between them. CDR3 in DNA: TGCGCCAGCAGCCAAGTTTTGGCAGCGGCCAGCCAGGAGACCCAGTACTTC. Encoded protein: CASSQVLAAASQETQYF.

With regard to this clone: The same CDR3 can be traced to other DNA sequences in this sample. V and J are TRBV5-1 and TRBJ2-6; the D is unclear. Trimming took 3 bases from V and 1 from J, leaving 5 bases between them. Germline CDR1 is SGHRS and CDR2 is YFSETQ. The CDR3 spans 14 residues. In DNA, the CDR3 is TGCGCCAGCAGCTCCGGTTCTGGGGCCAACGTCCTGACTTTC. It encodes CASSSGSGANVLTF.

CDR3 sequence (DNA): TGTGCCAGCGGGAAAAAGAGCGGGGGAGGGTCCACTAGCACAGATACGCAGTATTTT. Its translation: CASGKKSGGGSTSTDTQYF. This chain joins TRBV9 and TRBJ2-3, with 8 nucleotides matching TRBD2. This CDR3 region has 19 residues. Germline CDR1 and CDR2: SGDLS and YYNGEE. Germline trimming cut 7 bases from V and 0 bases from J; bases unmatched to any gene: 19. Based on the CDR3 plus reference TRBV9 and TRBJ2-3, the full variable domain is DSGVTQTPKHLITATGQRVTLRCSPRSGDLSVYWYQQSLDQGLQFLIQYYNGEERAKGNILERFSAQQFPDLHSELNLSSLELGDSALYFCASGKKSGGGSTSTDTQYFGPGTRLTVL.

V usage is TRBV5-1 and J usage is TRBJ1-6; D not certain. The CDR3 is 13 residues long. Trimming took 0 bases from V and 13 from J, leaving 11 bases between them. Per the germline V gene, CDR1 is SGHRS and CDR2 is YFSETQ. CDR3 sequence: CASSLVSLAPLHF. CDR3 DNA: TGCGCCAGCAGCTTGGTCTCCCTAGCCCCCCTCCACTTT.

V gene TRBV7-2 combines with J gene TRBJ1-2, with TRBD1 matching 7 bases. Germline lookup yields CDR1 SGHTA and CDR2 FQGNSA. With V trimmed by 2 bases and J by 8 bases, 5 bases remained unmatched. The CDR3 consists of 13 residues. CDR3 region: CASSLIPGQGYTF. Written as DNA, the CDR3 is TGTGCCAGCAGCTTAATACCGGGACAGGGCTACACCTTC.

This chain connects TRBV15 to TRBJ2-3, with 7 positions matching TRBD2. Germline CDR1 is LNHNV and CDR2 is YYDKDF (reference sequence). Trimming at V came to 3 bases and at J to 3 bases, leaving 0 bases not matched to a gene. This CDR3 comprises 13 residues. CDR3 nucleotides: TGTGCCACCAGCAGCGGGGGGACAGATACGCAGTATTTT. Translated: CATSSGGTDTQYF.

The rearrangement uses TRBV30 and TRBJ2-3; no clear D gene. The CDR3 runs to 14 residues. The germline gives CDR1 GTSNPN, CDR2 SVGIG (reference sequence). Trimming stripped 0 bases from V and 0 bases from J, with 7 bases between. CDR3 sequence (DNA): TGTGCCTGGAGTGTTGGGCTTAGCACAGATACGCAGTATTTT. This gives the protein CAWSVGLSTDTQYF.

This clone showed up just once. The chain uses TRBV6-5 and TRBJ1-1; tentative D call: TRBD1 (6 bases). The CDR3 has 14 residues. Germline CDR1 is MNHEY and CDR2 is SVGAGI. Trimming left V 6 bases short and J 7 bases short, with 18 bases between. CDR3 sequence (DNA): TGTGCCAGCAGCAGAAGTGGACAGTATTATGAAGCTTTCTTT. This encodes CASSRSGQYYEAFF.

This clone was counted once. V is TRBV27 and J is TRBJ1-6, with 8 bases lining up with TRBD1. The J segment lost 7 bases and the V segment lost 3 bases, leaving 5 bases of the junction unmatched. This CDR3 comprises 15 residues. CDR1 and CDR2 from the germline V gene are MNHEY and SMNVEV (reference sequence). The CDR3 spells CASSFTGGENSPLHF. CDR3 nucleotide sequence: TGTGCCAGCAGTTTTACAGGGGGTGAGAATTCACCCCTCCACTTT.

A few counts support this clone. This rearrangement joins TRBV29-1 to TRBJ2-5; 8 positions agree with TRBD2. The CDR3 runs 12 residues. Germline values: CDR1 SQVTM, CDR2 ANQGSEA. CDR3 in amino acids: CSGSGGGKTQYF. For the CDR3, the DNA is TGCAGTGGATCGGGAGGGGGAAAGACCCAGTACTTC.